This T cell receptor beta chain was recovered during a study of control samples from healthy donors and cancer patients. Clones were sequenced by immunoSEQ multiplex PCR, and TCRdb holds only the in-frame ones, with some missing. In total, the table holds fewer than 250,000 clones. CDR3 length equals 15 residues. V shed 3 bases and J shed 8 bases, with 16 bases lying between them. Germline V gives CDR1 KGHSH, CDR2 LQKENI. The sample taken for sequencing was blood. The V call is TRBV18, the J call TRBJ1-4, with D possibly matching TRBD1 (5 bases). This sequence originates from a woman aged 25 to 45 in good health. CDR3 coding DNA: TGTGCCAGCTCACCTGATTGGCAGGGCAACGAAAAACTGTTTTTT. Translating gives CASSPDWQGNEKLFF.